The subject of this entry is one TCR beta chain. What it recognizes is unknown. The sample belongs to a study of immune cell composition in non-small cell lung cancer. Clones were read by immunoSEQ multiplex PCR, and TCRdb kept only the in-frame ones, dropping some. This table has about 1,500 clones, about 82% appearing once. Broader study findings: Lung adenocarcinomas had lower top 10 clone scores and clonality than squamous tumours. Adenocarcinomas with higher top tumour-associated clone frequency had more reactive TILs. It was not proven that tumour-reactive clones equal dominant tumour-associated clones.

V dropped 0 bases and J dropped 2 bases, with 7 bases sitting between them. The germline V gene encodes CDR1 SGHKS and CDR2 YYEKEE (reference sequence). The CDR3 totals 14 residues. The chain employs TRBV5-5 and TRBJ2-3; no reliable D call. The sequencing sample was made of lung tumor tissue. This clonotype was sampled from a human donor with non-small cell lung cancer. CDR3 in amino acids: CASSLGTTTDTQYF. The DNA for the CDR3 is TGTGCCAGCAGCTTGGGTACAACCACAGATACGCAGTATTTT.